This is a list of T cell receptor beta chains from one sample in a study of technical replicates of blood from a few donors. Measured with immunoSEQ multiplex PCR; TCRdb has only the in-frame clones, and not every one. Here the sample spans approximately 70,000 clones, around 93% being singletons. Sequencing input: T cells isolated from PBMCs. The receptors were gathered from a human donor in good health. Each CDR3 is given with its conserved first and last residue. A D gene is named only where the DNA matches it firmly. Size is stated for part of the rows, as once, few or many counts, or as a class when the clone is expanded.

d_gene	j_gene	v_gene	abundance	CDR3aa	CDR3nt
.	TRBJ1-5	TRBV2	.	CASSEEGNQPQHF	TGTGCCAGCAGTGAAGAGGGGAATCAGCCCCAGCATTTT
.	TRBJ1-1	TRBV29-1	few	CSGDSPNTEAFF	TGCAGCGGCGACAGTCCGAACACTGAAGCTTTCTTT
.	TRBJ2-7	TRBV4-2	.	CASSQSPVNEQYF	TGTGCCAGCAGCCAATCCCCGGTCAACGAGCAGTACTTC
.	TRBJ2-7	TRBV6-6	.	CASIAGDSYEQYF	TGTGCCAGTATAGCAGGGGATTCCTACGAGCAGTACTTC
TRBD1	TRBJ2-7	TRBV7-9	.	CASSLWGTGLPYEQYF	TGTGCCAGCAGCTTATGGGGGACAGGGCTCCCCTACGAGCAGTACTTC
TRBD1	TRBJ2-6	TRBV9	.	CASSVSWDRGSGANVLTF	TGTGCCAGCAGCGTCTCATGGGACAGGGGCTCTGGGGCCAACGTCCTGACTTTC
TRBD1	TRBJ2-5	TRBV4-1	.	CASSQDSGTGGYRETQYF	TGCGCCAGCAGCCAAGACTCCGGGACAGGGGGGTATAGAGAGACCCAGTACTTC
.	TRBJ2-5	TRBV7-6	.	CASSFRSLVETQYF	TGTGCCAGCAGCTTTCGGAGTTTGGTCGAGACCCAGTACTTC
.	TRBJ2-6	TRBV11-3	.	CASSPIYRVSGANVLTF	TGTGCCAGCAGCCCCATATACAGGGTCTCTGGGGCCAACGTCCTGACTTTC
TRBD2	TRBJ2-5	TRBV29-1	.	CSVGGGSKAEPQETQYF	TGCAGCGTTGGGGGGGGTTCGAAGGCGGAGCCGCAAGAGACCCAGTACTTC
.	TRBJ2-2	TRBV6-5	.	CASSYDPPGTGELFF	TGTGCCAGCAGTTATGACCCACCGGGAACCGGGGAGCTGTTTTTT
.	TRBJ2-7	TRBV7-2	.	CASSLVGGPHEQYF	TGTGCCAGCAGCTTAGTAGGCGGGCCCCACGAGCAGTACTTC
.	TRBJ2-7	TRBV6-5	.	CASSPDRVPYEQYF	TGTGCCAGCAGCCCCGACAGAGTCCCCTACGAGCAGTACTTC
.	TRBJ2-2	TRBV19	.	CASKVQGGTGELFF	TGTGCCAGTAAGGTACAGGGTGGCACCGGGGAGCTGTTTTTT
TRBD2	TRBJ2-1	TRBV9	.	CASSGDLAGAYNEQFF	TGTGCCAGCAGCGGCGATCTAGCGGGAGCCTACAATGAGCAGTTCTTC
.	TRBJ1-1	TRBV30	.	CAWDLSGATEAFF	TGTGCCTGGGACTTATCAGGGGCCACTGAAGCTTTCTTT
.	TRBJ1-5	TRBV28	.	CASSLSVGVVYNQPQHF	TGTGCCAGCAGTTTATCGGTGGGCGTCGTCTACAATCAGCCCCAGCATTTT
.	TRBJ2-7	TRBV11-2	.	CASSPKGAYEQYF	TGTGCCAGCAGTCCAAAGGGGGCCTACGAGCAGTACTTC
TRBD1	TRBJ1-2	TRBV28	.	CASSDRGLGYTF	TGTGCCAGCAGTGACAGGGGGCTAGGCTACACCTTC
TRBD1	TRBJ1-5	TRBV28	few	CASSRTGIYQPQHF	TGTGCCAGCAGTCGGACAGGGATTTATCAGCCCCAGCATTTT
.	TRBJ2-3	TRBV27	.	CASSEIGSTDTQYF	TGTGCCAGCAGCGAGATTGGTAGCACAGATACGCAGTATTTT
TRBD1	TRBJ2-1	TRBV18	.	CASSPRTGGAGMNEQFF	TGTGCCAGCTCACCAAGGACAGGGGGCGCAGGGATGAATGAGCAGTTCTTC
TRBD1	TRBJ2-1	TRBV4-3	.	CASSQALGTAPQGQFF	TGCGCCAGCAGCCAGGCCCTTGGGACAGCTCCTCAGGGGCAGTTCTTC
TRBD1	TRBJ2-7	TRBV7-9	.	CASSSPRQGVLYEQYF	TGTGCCAGCAGCTCGCCTCGACAGGGTGTTCTCTACGAGCAGTACTTC
.	TRBJ1-1	TRBV28	.	CASLWAGDPPGIGAFF	TGTGCCAGCCTCTGGGCGGGGGACCCTCCTGGAATTGGAGCTTTCTTT
TRBD1	TRBJ1-4	TRBV6-5	.	CASSSWTGGGEKLFF	TGTGCCAGCAGTTCCTGGACAGGGGGAGGAGAAAAACTGTTTTTT
TRBD1	TRBJ2-2	TRBV11-3	.	CASSLGGQLEVDTGELFF	TGTGCCAGCAGCTTAGGGGGACAGCTAGAGGTTGATACCGGGGAGCTGTTTTTT
TRBD1	TRBJ1-2	TRBV27	.	CASSLLFGTGSNYGYTF	TGTGCCAGCAGTTTATTATTTGGGACAGGGTCAAACTATGGCTACACCTTC
TRBD1	TRBJ1-2	TRBV7-9	.	CASRSAGTGSEGYTF	TGTGCCAGCAGGAGCGCCGGGACAGGGTCGGAAGGCTACACCTTC
.	TRBJ2-1	TRBV27	.	CASSLWIADVYNEQFF	TGTGCCAGCAGTTTATGGATAGCGGATGTCTACAATGAGCAGTTCTTC
TRBD1	TRBJ1-1	TRBV7-8	few	CASSFWTGGVNTEAFF	TGTGCCAGCAGCTTCTGGACAGGGGGAGTAAACACTGAAGCTTTCTTT
.	TRBJ1-2	TRBV5-4	.	CASSVEPGDVYGYTF	TGTGCCAGCAGCGTGGAACCAGGGGACGTCTATGGCTACACCTTC
TRBD1	TRBJ2-7	TRBV15	.	CATSLNQGADYEQYF	TGTGCCACCAGCCTTAACCAGGGGGCCGACTACGAGCAGTACTTC
TRBD2	TRBJ2-7	TRBV5-1	.	CASSLGSGSSYEQYF	TGCGCCAGCAGCTTGGGTAGCGGGAGCTCCTACGAGCAGTACTTC
.	TRBJ1-1	TRBV6-6	.	CASSYSIGRGTEAFF	TGTGCCAGCAGTTACTCGATAGGGAGGGGCACTGAAGCTTTCTTT